The entry that follows covers one T cell receptor (beta chain) sequence. This sample was included in a study of blood T cell repertoires in COVID-19. The germline CDR1 and CDR2 sequences are MNHEY and SMNVEV (reference sequence). This CDR3 comprises 14 residues. The V and J ends lost 4 bases and 9 bases, in that order; junction bases with no gene match: 9. The study counted Cohort 3 donors as recovered given two negative PCRs, clearance, or symptom resolution. Per the authors' pipeline: Nucleated cell counts were estimated from reference gene primer amplification. Sequencing used immunoSEQ multiplex PCR; TCRdb keeps in-frame clones, though not all of them. The V and J calls and clone size come from that table; D and trimming were worked out from the DNA. The table has around 170,000 clones, about four fifths seen once; the top ten hold 9.5% to 15%.

The receptor's source is a man aged 45-65 years who had recovered from COVID-19. Source material: PBMCs or T cells enriched from blood (not recorded which). The chain carries TRBV27 and TRBJ2-1; 7 nucleotides line up with TRBD2. The CDR3 spells CASSSWDGGSEQFF. The CDR3 nucleotides are TGTGCCAGCAGTTCCTGGGACGGGGGGAGTGAGCAGTTCTTC.